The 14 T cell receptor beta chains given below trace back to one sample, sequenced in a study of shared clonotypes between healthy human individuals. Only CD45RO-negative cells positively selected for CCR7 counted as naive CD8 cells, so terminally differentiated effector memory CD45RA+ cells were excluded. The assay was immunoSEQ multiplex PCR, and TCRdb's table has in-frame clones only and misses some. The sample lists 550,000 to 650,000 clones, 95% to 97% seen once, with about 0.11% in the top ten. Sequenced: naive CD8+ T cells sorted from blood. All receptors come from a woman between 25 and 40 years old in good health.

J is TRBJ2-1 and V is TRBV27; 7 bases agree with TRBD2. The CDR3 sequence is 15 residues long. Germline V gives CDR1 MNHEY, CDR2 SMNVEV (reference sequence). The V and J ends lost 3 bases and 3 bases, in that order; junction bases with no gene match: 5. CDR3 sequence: CASSFLRTSYNEQFF. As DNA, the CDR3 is TGTGCCAGCAGTTTTCTCAGGACTAGCTACAATGAGCAGTTCTTC.

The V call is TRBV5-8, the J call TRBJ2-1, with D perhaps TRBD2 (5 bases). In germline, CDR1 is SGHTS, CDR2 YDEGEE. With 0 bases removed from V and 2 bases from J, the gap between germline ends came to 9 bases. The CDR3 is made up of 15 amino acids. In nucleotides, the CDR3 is TGTGCCAGCAGCTTGGGTGTAGCGACCTACAATGAGCAGTTCTTC. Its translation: CASSLGVATYNEQFF.

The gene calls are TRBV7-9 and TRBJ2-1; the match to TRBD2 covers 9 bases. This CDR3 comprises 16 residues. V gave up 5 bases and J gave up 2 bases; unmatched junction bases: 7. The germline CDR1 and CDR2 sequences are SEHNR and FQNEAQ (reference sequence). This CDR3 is CASSAGSGRPYNEQFF. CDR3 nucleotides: TGTGCCAGCAGCGCCGGGAGCGGGAGGCCCTACAATGAGCAGTTCTTC. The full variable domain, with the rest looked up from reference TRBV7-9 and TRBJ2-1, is DTGVSQNPRHKITKRGQNVTFRCDPISEHNRLYWYRQTLGQGPEFLTYFQNEAQLEKSRLLSDRFSAERPKGSFSTLEIQRTEQGDSAMYLCASSAGSGRPYNEQFFGPGTRLTVL.

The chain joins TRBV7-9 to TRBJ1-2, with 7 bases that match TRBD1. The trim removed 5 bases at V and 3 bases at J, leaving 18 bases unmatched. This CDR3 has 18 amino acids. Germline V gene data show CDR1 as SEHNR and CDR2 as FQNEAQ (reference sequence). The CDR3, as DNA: TGTGCCAGCAGCGCAAGGGGGCAGGACTCGCACAGGGACTATGGCTACACCTTC. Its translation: CASSARGQDSHRDYGYTF.

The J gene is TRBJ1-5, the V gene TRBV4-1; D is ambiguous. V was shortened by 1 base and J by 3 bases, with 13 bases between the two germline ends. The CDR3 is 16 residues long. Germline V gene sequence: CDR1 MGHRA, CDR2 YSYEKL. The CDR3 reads CASSQGGWASNQPQHF. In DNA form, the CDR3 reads TGCGCCAGCAGCCAAGGAGGGTGGGCCTCCAATCAGCCCCAGCATTTT.

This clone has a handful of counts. CDR3: CASRGTGGDTEAFF. CDR3 nucleotides: TGTGCCAGCAGGGGGACAGGGGGAGACACTGAAGCTTTCTTT. The chain recombines TRBV27 with TRBJ1-1, with TRBD1 identical over 11 bases. This CDR3 is built from 14 residues. Germline V gene data show CDR1 as MNHEY and CDR2 as SMNVEV (reference sequence). Trimming took 6 bases from V and 3 from J; bases not matched to a gene: 3.

Here the CDR3 DNA reads TGTGCCAGCAGCTCAGGACTAGCTCCAGATACGCAGTATTTT. This gives the protein CASSSGLAPDTQYF. The J gene is TRBJ2-3, the V gene TRBV2, with 8 bases fitting TRBD2. The CDR3 length is 14 residues. CDR1 and CDR2 (germline): SNHLY, FYNNEI. The ends lost 6 bases at V and 4 bases at J; junction bases unmatched: 6.

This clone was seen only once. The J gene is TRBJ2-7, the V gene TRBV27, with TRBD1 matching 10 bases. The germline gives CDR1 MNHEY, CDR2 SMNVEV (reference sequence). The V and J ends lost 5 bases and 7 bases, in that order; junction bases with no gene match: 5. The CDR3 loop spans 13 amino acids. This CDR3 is CASSTRTGGEQYF. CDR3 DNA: TGTGCCAGCAGTACTCGGACAGGGGGTGAGCAGTACTTC.

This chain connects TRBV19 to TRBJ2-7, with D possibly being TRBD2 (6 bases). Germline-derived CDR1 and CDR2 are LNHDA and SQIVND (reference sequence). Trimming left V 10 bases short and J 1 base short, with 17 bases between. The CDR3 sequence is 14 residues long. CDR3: CATSRLDRSYEQYF. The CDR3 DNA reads TGTGCCACCTCAAGACTAGACAGATCCTACGAGCAGTACTTC.

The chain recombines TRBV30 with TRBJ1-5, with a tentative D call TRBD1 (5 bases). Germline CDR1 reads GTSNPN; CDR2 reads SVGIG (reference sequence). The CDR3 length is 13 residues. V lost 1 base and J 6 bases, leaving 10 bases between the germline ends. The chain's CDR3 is CAWSGQGVQPQHF. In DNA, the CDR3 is TGTGCCTGGAGTGGGCAGGGAGTTCAGCCCCAGCATTTT.

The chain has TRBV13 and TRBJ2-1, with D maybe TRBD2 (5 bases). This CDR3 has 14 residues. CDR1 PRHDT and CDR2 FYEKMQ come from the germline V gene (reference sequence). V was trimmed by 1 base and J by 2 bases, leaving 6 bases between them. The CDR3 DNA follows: TGTGCCAGCAGCTTAGCGGAGGCCTACAATGAGCAGTTCTTC. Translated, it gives CASSLAEAYNEQFF.

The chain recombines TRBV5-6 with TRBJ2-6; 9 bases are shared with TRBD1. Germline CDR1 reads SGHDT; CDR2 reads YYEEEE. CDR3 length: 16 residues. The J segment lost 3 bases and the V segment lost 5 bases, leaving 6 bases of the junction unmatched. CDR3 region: CASRDWTGVGANVLTF. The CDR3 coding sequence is TGTGCCAGCAGGGACTGGACAGGGGTTGGGGCCAACGTCCTGACTTTC.

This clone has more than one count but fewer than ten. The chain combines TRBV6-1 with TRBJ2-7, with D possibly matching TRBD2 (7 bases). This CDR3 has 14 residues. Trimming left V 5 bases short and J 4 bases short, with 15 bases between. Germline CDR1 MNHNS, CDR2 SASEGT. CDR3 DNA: TGTGCCAGCAGTTTCGGGGGGCCCGCGTACGAGCAGTACTTC. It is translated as CASSFGGPAYEQYF.

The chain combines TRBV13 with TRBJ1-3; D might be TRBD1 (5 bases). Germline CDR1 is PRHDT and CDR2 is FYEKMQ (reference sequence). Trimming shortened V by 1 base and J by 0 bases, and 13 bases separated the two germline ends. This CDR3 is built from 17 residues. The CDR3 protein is CASSLERQTHSGNTIYF. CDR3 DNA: TGTGCCAGCAGCTTAGAGAGACAGACCCACTCTGGAAACACCATATATTTT.